A single sample gave rise to the 19 T cell receptor beta chains below, sequenced in a study of vaccination and CD4 T cells after COVID-19. These receptors lack a known antigen. The treatment was: roughly 10-day PBMC culture with coronavirus spike peptide pools or control peptides (ViraFEST assay). Once obtained from cultured CD4+ T cells, the DNA was sequenced using the Oncomine TCR Beta short-read assay. Each CDR3 protein is one row after TCRdb ran MiXCR on the PCR reads. The sample includes approximately 25,000 distinct CDR3 sequences, 45% to 50% of them seen just once. Sequencing was done on a sample of CD4+ T cells from blood, cultured in vitro. Every receptor here comes from a human donor who had recovered from COVID-19.

The rearrangement uses TRBV28 and TRBJ1-6; no firm D call. CDR1 is MDHEN and CDR2 is SYDVKM in the germline V gene. The CDR3 has 16 residues. V was cut by 6 bases and J by 2 bases, with 14 bases left in between. CDR3 amino acids: CASRRRAGTYNSPLHF. The CDR3 DNA reads TGTGCCAGCAGGAGACGGGCCGGGACCTATAATTCACCCCTCCACTTT.

The chain employs TRBV2 and TRBJ2-5; TRBD2 matches 8 bases. CDR3 length equals 15 residues. The germline gives CDR1 SNHLY, CDR2 FYNNEI. The V segment lost 4 bases and the J segment 5 bases; nucleotides outside the gene matches: 9. The CDR3 coding sequence is TGTGCCAGCAGTGGAGAGCGGGAGTTCGGGGAGACCCAGTACTTC. Protein sequence: CASSGEREFGETQYF.

Of note for this clonotype: This clone may be a read error of a much larger clone one base away. The rearrangement joins TRBV6-1 to TRBJ1-5; no firm D call. The CDR3 runs 14 residues. CDR1 is MNHNS, CDR2 SASEGT, per germline. The CDR3 DNA reads TGTGCCAGCAGTCCCAGCACTAGCAATCAGCCCCGGCATTTT. Protein sequence: CASSPSTSNQPRHF.

V usage is TRBV27 and J usage is TRBJ1-5; D uncertain. Germline values: CDR1 MNHEY, CDR2 SMNVEV (reference sequence). The germline V and J ends were trimmed by 2 bases and 3 bases, with 5 bases remaining between them. The CDR3 sequence is 13 residues long. The CDR3 DNA reads as TGTGCCAGCAGTTTAGAGCCCAATCAGCCCCAGCATTTT. It yields the protein CASSLEPNQPQHF.

The chain carries TRBV20-1 and TRBJ2-7; the D gene is possibly TRBD2 (6 bases). CDR1 DFQATT and CDR2 SNEGSKA come from the germline V gene (reference sequence). V shed 6 bases and J shed 4 bases, with 22 bases lying between them. The CDR3 runs to 15 residues. CDR3 region: CSAPFKEGEDYEQYF. Here the CDR3 DNA reads TGCAGTGCCCCCTTCAAGGAGGGAGAAGATTACGAGCAGTACTTC.

This clonotype was seen only a few times. The chain links TRBV20-1 to TRBJ1-6; D ambiguous. CDR3 size: 10 residues. V lost 1 base, J lost 14 bases, and 6 bases lay in between. Germline V gives CDR1 DFQATT, CDR2 SNEGSKA (reference sequence). CDR3 in amino acids: CSARVGTLHF. DNA for the CDR3: TGCAGTGCTAGAGTTGGGACCCTCCACTTT.

This clonotype was recorded a few times. The chain is built from TRBV19 and TRBJ1-2; no clear D gene. The length of the CDR3 is 11 residues. V lost 6 bases and J lost 4, with 6 bases in between. Germline V lookup: CDR1 LNHDA, CDR2 SQIVND (reference sequence). The CDR3 sequence is CASRQSYGYTF. As DNA, the CDR3 is TGTGCCAGTAGACAGAGCTATGGCTACACCTTC.

The chain uses TRBV7-3 and TRBJ2-2; 7 nucleotides align to TRBD2. This CDR3 has 18 residues. Trimming removed 2 bases from V and 0 bases from J; junction bases left unmatched: 9. CDR1 and CDR2 (germline): SGHTA, FQGTGA. CDR3 amino acids: CASSLGQRGITNTGELFF. CDR3 DNA sequence: TGTGCCAGCAGCTTAGGCCAGCGGGGTATTACGAACACCGGGGAGCTGTTTTTT.

V usage is TRBV7-9 and J usage is TRBJ1-3; tentatively, D is TRBD1 (6 bases). CDR3 length: 17 amino acids. Between the trimmed V and J ends, which lost 5 bases and 0 bases, there was a span of 17 bases. From germline, CDR1 is SEHNR and CDR2 FQNEAQ (reference sequence). The CDR3: CASSPGQGSNSGNTIYF. CDR3 DNA: TGTGCCAGCAGCCCAGGTCAGGGGTCCAACTCTGGAAACACCATATATTTT.

The V call is TRBV18, the J call TRBJ1-1; 7 positions match TRBD1. The CDR3 runs 16 residues. J gave up 6 bases and V 5 bases, and 15 bases lay outside the gene matches. Germline V lookup: CDR1 KGHSH, CDR2 LQKENI. The DNA for the CDR3 is TGTGCCAGCTCATGGACAGGCGGGGAGGTCTTGGCTGAAGCTTTCTTT. Residues: CASSWTGGEVLAEAFF.

This clonotype was detected once. The junction departs from germline at one end; a sequencing error may be responsible. V and J are TRBV5-3 and TRBJ1-2, with 9 nucleotides matching TRBD1. TRBV5-3 is designated an ORF whose function remains uncertain. The CDR3 contains 14 residues. The CDR3 DNA follows: TGTGCCAGCAGCTTAGGGACAGGGACCTATGGCTACACCTTC. It specifies CASSLGTGTYGYTF.

This clonotype was seen a few times. The CDR3 DNA reads TGTGCCAGCAGTTGGACAGGGACGAACACCGGGGAGCTGTTTTTT. It encodes CASSWTGTNTGELFF. The V call is TRBV6-5, the J call TRBJ2-2; 8 positions agree with TRBD1. V trimming: 4 bases; J trimming: 0 bases; junction bases outside the gene matches: 1. Germline loops: CDR1 MNHEY, CDR2 SVGAGI. There are 15 residues in the CDR3.

The rearrangement uses TRBV28 and TRBJ1-5, with 7 bases identical to TRBD1. CDR1 is MDHEN and CDR2 is SYDVKM in the germline V gene. This CDR3 region has 16 residues. Trimming removed 5 bases from V and 5 bases from J; junction bases left unmatched: 12. For the CDR3, the DNA is TGTGCCAGCAGTGATAGGACAGGAGTTGTCGATCAGCCCCAGCATTTT. Its protein is CASSDRTGVVDQPQHF. Full variable domain (rest looked up from reference TRBV28 and TRBJ1-5): DVKVTQSSRYLVKRTGEKVFLECVQDMDHENMFWYRQDPGLGLRLIYFSYDVKMKEKGDIPEGYSVSREKKERFSLILESASTNQTSMYLCASSDRTGVVDQPQHFGDGTRLSIL.

This clonotype was seen more than once but under ten times. This rearrangement joins TRBV6-5 to TRBJ1-1, with 8 bases fitting TRBD1. Per germline, CDR1 MNHEY and CDR2 SVGAGI. J gave up 5 bases and V 1 base, and 3 bases lay outside the gene matches. The CDR3 is 14 residues long. This CDR3 reads CASSYLDRATEAFF. The CDR3 bases are TGTGCCAGCAGTTACTTGGACAGGGCAACTGAAGCTTTCTTT.

The chain links TRBV18 to TRBJ2-2, with unresolved D. The V gene lost 3 bases and the J gene lost 5 bases, with 13 bases spanning the gap. Germline values: CDR1 KGHSH, CDR2 LQKENI. This CDR3 has 15 residues. The CDR3 is CASSPLNIRTGELFF. The DNA of the CDR3 is TGTGCCAGCTCACCCCTAAACATTCGTACCGGGGAGCTGTTTTTT.

This clonotype was counted between two and nine times. The chain couples TRBV11-2 to TRBJ2-7; 9 bases are a match to TRBD1. Per germline, CDR1 SGHAT and CDR2 FQNNGV. Trimming cost V 5 bases and J 2 bases; bases outside gene matches: 13. CDR3 length: 17 residues. In DNA form, the CDR3 reads TGTGCCAGCAGCCCCCGGTTCGGGACAGGGAGGACCTACGAGCAGTACTTC. This gives the protein CASSPRFGTGRTYEQYF.

This clonotype has a handful of counts. This sequence joins TRBV2 and TRBJ2-5; D is tentatively TRBD1 or TRBD2 (5 bases each). Trimming pared 6 bases from V and 5 bases from J, leaving 13 bases between. The CDR3 is 13 residues long. Per germline, CDR1 SNHLY and CDR2 FYNNEI. The CDR3 sequence is CASSGTPRETQYF. CDR3 in DNA: TGTGCCAGCAGCGGGACCCCCCGGGAGACCCAGTACTTC.

This chain links TRBV7-2 with TRBJ1-5; D gene unclear. CDR3 size: 16 residues. Trimming shortened V by 5 bases and J by 7 bases, and 21 bases separated the two germline ends. Germline CDR1 and CDR2: SGHTA and FQGNSA. In nucleotides, the CDR3 is TGTGCCAGCAGCCGGACCCAGGTCTCTGTCAGGCAGCCCCAGCATTTT. It codes for CASSRTQVSVRQPQHF.

This clonotype was found a few times. The CDR3 is CASSSLPTRSGTSNTGELFF. The CDR3 nucleotides read TGTGCCAGCAGCTCTCTGCCGACCCGGAGCGGTACTTCGAACACCGGGGAGCTGTTTTTT. The chain uses TRBV7-9 and TRBJ2-2; weak D call: TRBD2 (5 bases). The V gene's germline CDR1 is SEHNR and CDR2 FQNEAQ (reference sequence). This CDR3 contains 20 residues. Trimming took 4 bases from V and 0 from J, leaving 24 bases between them.